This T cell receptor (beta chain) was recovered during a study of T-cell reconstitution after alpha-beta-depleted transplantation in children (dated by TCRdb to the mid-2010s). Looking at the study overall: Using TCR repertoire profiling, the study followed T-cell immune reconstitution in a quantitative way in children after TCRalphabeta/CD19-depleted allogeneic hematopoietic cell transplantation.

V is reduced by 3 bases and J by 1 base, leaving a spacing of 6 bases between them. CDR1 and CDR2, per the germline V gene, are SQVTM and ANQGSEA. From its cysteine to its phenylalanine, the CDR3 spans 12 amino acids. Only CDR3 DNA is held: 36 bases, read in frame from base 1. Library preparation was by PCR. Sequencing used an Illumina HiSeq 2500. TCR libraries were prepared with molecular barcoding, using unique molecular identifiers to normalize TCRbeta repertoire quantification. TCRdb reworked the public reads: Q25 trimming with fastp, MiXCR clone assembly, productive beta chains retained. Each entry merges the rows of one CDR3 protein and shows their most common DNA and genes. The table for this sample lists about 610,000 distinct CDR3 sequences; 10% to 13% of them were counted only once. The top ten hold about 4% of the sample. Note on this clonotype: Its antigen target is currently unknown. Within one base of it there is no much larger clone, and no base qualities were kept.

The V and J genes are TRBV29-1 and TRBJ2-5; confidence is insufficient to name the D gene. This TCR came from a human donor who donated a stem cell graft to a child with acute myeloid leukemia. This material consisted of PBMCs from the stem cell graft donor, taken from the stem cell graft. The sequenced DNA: TGCAGCGTTGATCTTGCCCAAGAGACCCAGTACTTC. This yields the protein CSVDLAQETQYF.